Each of the 6 T cell receptor beta chains below was sequenced from the same sample in a study of CD8+ T cells in alopecia areata. Extracted RNA was reverse transcribed, and the resulting cDNA served as sequencing template. Produced via immunoSEQ multiplex PCR; TCRdb's table is partial and in-frame only. The sample includes almost 250,000 clones, about two thirds of them seen just once. Sample: CD4+ T cells sorted from blood, taken at week 0. The receptors were sampled from a human donor with alopecia areata.

The chain couples TRBV9 to TRBJ2-6, with a weak D call TRBD1 (6 bases). Germline CDR1 SGDLS, CDR2 YYNGEE. V shed 3 bases and J shed 0 bases, with 19 bases lying between them. This CDR3 has 19 amino acids. The CDR3 DNA sequence: TGTGCCAGCAGCGACGCCGGGACAAACATGTTCTCTGGGGCCAACGTCCTGACTTTC. Its protein product is CASSDAGTNMFSGANVLTF.

This chain connects TRBV5-1 to TRBJ2-5; 10 bases align to TRBD2. Trimming took 1 base from V and 5 from J; bases not matched to a gene: 8. The CDR3 consists of 16 residues. Looked up from germline, CDR1 is SGHRS and CDR2 is YFSETQ. Here the CDR3 DNA reads TGCGCCAGCAGCTTGTTAACACTAGCGGGGATGGAGACCCAGTACTTC. Its translation: CASSLLTLAGMETQYF.

The V call is TRBV5-4, the J call TRBJ2-1; 7 bases align to TRBD1. Unmatched junction bases numbered 7, after V lost 4 bases and J lost 0 bases. The CDR3 loop spans 16 amino acids. Germline V gene data show CDR1 as SGHNT and CDR2 as YYREEE (reference sequence). CDR3 nucleotides: TGTGCCAGCAGCATACAGGGGCCCAGCTCCTACAATGAGCAGTTCTTC. It translates to CASSIQGPSSYNEQFF.

The J gene is TRBJ2-7, the V gene TRBV18, with a weak D call TRBD2 (6 bases). Trimming removed 3 bases from V and 2 bases from J, with 11 bases in between. Germline CDR1 is KGHSH and CDR2 is LQKENI. The CDR3 consists of 14 residues. The CDR3 nucleotides read TGTGCCAGCTCACCCCAGTCGGGGGCCTACGAGCAGTACTTC. It codes for CASSPQSGAYEQYF.

The chain couples TRBV5-6 to TRBJ2-1; tentative D call: TRBD1 (5 bases). The germline V and J ends were trimmed by 1 base and 6 bases, with 8 bases remaining between them. Germline loops: CDR1 SGHDT, CDR2 YYEEEE. CDR3 length: 13 residues. The CDR3 coding sequence is TGTGCCAGCAGCTTGTCGCAGGGCAATGAGCAGTTCTTC. This codes for CASSLSQGNEQFF. The variable domain in full, with the rest retrieved from reference TRBV5-6 and TRBJ2-1, is DAGVTQSPTHLIKTRGQQVTLRCSPKSGHDTVSWYQQALGQGPQFIFQYYEEEERQRGNFPDRFSGHQFPNYSSELNVNALLLGDSALYLCASSLSQGNEQFFGPGTRLTVL.

This CDR3 is CASSTRDRGYSNQPQHF. Written as DNA, the CDR3 is TGTGCCAGCAGCACCCGGGACCGAGGGTATAGCAATCAGCCCCAGCATTTT. The chain recombines TRBV9 with TRBJ1-5, with D maybe TRBD1 (5 bases). Germline CDR1 SGDLS, CDR2 YYNGEE. This CDR3 is 17 amino acids long. Trimming removed 4 bases from V and 0 bases from J, with 17 bases in between. Variable domain in full (rest from reference TRBV9 and TRBJ1-5): DSGVTQTPKHLITATGQRVTLRCSPRSGDLSVYWYQQSLDQGLQFLIQYYNGEERAKGNILERFSAQQFPDLHSELNLSSLELGDSALYFCASSTRDRGYSNQPQHFGDGTRLSIL.